Sequencing of this T cell receptor beta chain was carried out in a study of brain T cells in children with intractable seizures. Points from the study as a whole: Only CDR3 sequence similarity suggested viral specificity, without known HCMV serostatus. Pre- and post-surgery blood differed in depth, so pre-surgery absences may be undersampling.

The sample's time point: blood from clinic visit 5 months post-surgery; TSC patient then seizure free. Only cases whose brain tissue showed the highest T cell transcript signatures were sequenced. At least one anti-epileptic drug was given before surgery. Of note for this clone: What it binds is not known.

Only in-frame clones appear in the TCRdb table, and some are missing; sequencing was by immunoSEQ multiplex PCR. Altogether a few hundred thousand clones are present, 93% being singletons, with the ten largest covering 4.5% to 7%. This TCR was recovered from a boy younger than two with tuberous sclerosis and intractable seizures. Here the sequenced sample was peripheral blood, taken roughly 5 months after surgery.

CDR3 nucleotides: TGTGCCAGCAGCGAACGACAGGGAAAGGAAGTCTGGACTACTAATGAAAAACTGTTTTTT. Translated: CASSERQGKEVWTTNEKLFF. The chain links TRBV5-5 to TRBJ1-4; 7 nucleotides align to TRBD1. V lost 4 bases, J lost 2 bases, and 20 bases stayed unmatched. CDR3 size: 20 residues. Germline V gene data show CDR1 as SGHKS and CDR2 as YYEKEE (reference sequence).